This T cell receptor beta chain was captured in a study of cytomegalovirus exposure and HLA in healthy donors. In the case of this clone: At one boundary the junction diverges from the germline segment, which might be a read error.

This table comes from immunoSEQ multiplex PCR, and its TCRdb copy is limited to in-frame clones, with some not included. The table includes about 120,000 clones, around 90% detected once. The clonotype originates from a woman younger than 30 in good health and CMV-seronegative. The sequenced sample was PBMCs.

The CDR3 region has the DNA TGTGCCAGCTCCCCACATTCTACTAGCGGGAGTACGGATAGCACAGATACGCAGTATTTT. It is translated as CASSPHSTSGSTDSTDTQYF. V gene TRBV18 combines with J gene TRBJ2-3, with 11 nucleotides matching TRBD2. Germline CDR1 reads KGHSH; CDR2 reads LQKENI. The CDR3 has 20 amino acids.